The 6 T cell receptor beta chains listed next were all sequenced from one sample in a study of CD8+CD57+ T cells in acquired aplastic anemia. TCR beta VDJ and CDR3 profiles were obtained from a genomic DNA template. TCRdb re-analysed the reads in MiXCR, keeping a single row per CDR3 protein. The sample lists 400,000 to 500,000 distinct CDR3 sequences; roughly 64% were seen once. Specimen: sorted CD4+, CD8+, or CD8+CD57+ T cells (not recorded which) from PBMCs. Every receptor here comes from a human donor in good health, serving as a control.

The CDR3 spells CASSSTEEVIDEHIYF. CDR3 bases: TGTGCCAGCAGCTCTACGGAAGAGGTGATCGACGAGCACATATATTTT. The chain couples TRBV7-9 to TRBJ1-3; the D is unclear. V was clipped by 4 bases and J by 12 bases, with 25 bases between them. The CDR3 is 16 residues long. From germline, CDR1 is SEHNR and CDR2 FQNEAQ (reference sequence).

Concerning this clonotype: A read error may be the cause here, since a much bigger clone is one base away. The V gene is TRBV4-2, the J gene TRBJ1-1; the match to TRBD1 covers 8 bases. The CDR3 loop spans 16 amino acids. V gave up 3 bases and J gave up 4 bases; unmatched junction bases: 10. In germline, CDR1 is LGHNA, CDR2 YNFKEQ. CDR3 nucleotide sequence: TGTGCCAGCAGCCAGTTAAGCAGGGGGCTGAGCACTGAAGCTTTCTTT. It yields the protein CASSQLSRGLSTEAFF.

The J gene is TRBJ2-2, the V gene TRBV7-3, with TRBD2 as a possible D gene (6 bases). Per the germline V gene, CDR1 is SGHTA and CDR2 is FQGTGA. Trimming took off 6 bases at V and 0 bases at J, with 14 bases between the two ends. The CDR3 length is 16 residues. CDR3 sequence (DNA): TGTGCCAGCAGGCTGGCGGGGCAGACGAACACCGGGGAGCTGTTTTTT. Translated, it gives CASRLAGQTNTGELFF. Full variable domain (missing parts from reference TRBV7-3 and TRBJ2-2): GAGVSQTPSNKVTEKGKYVELRCDPISGHTALYWYRQSLGQGPEFLIYFQGTGAADDSGLPNDRFFAVRPEGSVSTLKIQRTERGDSAVYLCASRLAGQTNTGELFFGEGSRLTVL.

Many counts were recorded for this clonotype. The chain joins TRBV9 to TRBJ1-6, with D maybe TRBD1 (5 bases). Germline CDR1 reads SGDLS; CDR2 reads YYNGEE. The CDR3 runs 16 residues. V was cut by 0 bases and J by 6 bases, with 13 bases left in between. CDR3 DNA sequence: TGTGCCAGCAGCGTAGGCGGGGGAAGGGGTAATTCACCCCTCCACTTT. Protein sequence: CASSVGGGRGNSPLHF.

The CDR3 bases are TGTGCCAGCAGTTACAGGATGTCTAGCTCCTATAATTCACCCCTCCACTTT. It is translated as CASSYRMSSSYNSPLHF. The rearrangement joins TRBV6-5 to TRBJ1-6; D gene uncertain. Per germline, CDR1 MNHEY and CDR2 SVGAGI. V dropped 2 bases and J dropped 0 bases, with 11 bases sitting between them. There are 17 residues in the CDR3.

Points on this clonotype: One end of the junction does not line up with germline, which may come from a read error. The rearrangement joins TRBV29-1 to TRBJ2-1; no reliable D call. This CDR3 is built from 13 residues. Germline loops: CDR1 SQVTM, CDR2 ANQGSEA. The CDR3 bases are TGCAGCGTGGAAGAGAGCTCCTACAATGAGCAGTTCTTC. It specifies CSVEESSYNEQFF.